Detailed here is one TCR beta chain. This specimen belongs to a study of blood T cell repertoires in COVID-19. Study background: Acute-phase and convalescent COVID-19 samples originated in the United States, Italy and Spain. PBMCs, B-cell-depleted T cells, or T cells were the source of the cDNA or gDNA that made up the material.

The CDR3 contains 16 residues. CDR1 is SGHTA and CDR2 is FQGNSA in the germline V gene. The trim removed 3 bases at V and 3 bases at J, leaving 4 bases unmatched. In the source study's methods: Reference gene primer amplification gave nucleated cell count estimates. The method was immunoSEQ multiplex PCR; TCRdb's version includes in-frame clones alone and lacks a portion of them. That table furnishes V, J and clone size, whereas the DNA furnished D and trimming. The sample lists about 340,000 clones, 91% seen once, with roughly 3.4% in the top ten. The sample comprised peripheral blood. The chain has TRBV7-2 and TRBJ1-6; 8 bases fit TRBD1. The sequence was obtained from a woman aged 18-29 years who had recovered from COVID-19. The CDR3 loop is CASSLGTGDYNSPLHF. The CDR3 DNA sequence: TGTGCCAGCAGCTTGGGGACAGGAGACTATAATTCACCCCTCCACTTT.